The 28 T cell receptor beta chains below were found in one sample sequenced in a study of post-analysis software for immune sequencing data. Study findings and constraints: The five TRBV segments detected at higher frequency in patients than in controls included TRBV5-6, TRBV5-1 and TRBV20-1.

These receptors have no identified antigens. Unique molecular identifiers were present in the TCR beta cDNA libraries. TCRdb reprocessed the PCR reads via MiXCR and lists one record per CDR3 protein. Among 350,000 to 450,000 distinct CDR3 sequences listed, 30% to 40% were seen once. The material sequenced was blood. The receptors here all came from a girl aged 2 to 10 with multiple sclerosis.

This chain links TRBV28 with TRBJ1-1; 7 nucleotides match TRBD1. Trimming cost V 8 bases and J 7 bases; bases outside gene matches: 16. Germline lookup yields CDR1 MDHEN and CDR2 SYDVKM. The CDR3 loop spans 15 amino acids. This CDR3 reads CASRKRGRELGEAFF. The CDR3 DNA is TGTGCCAGCCGGAAGAGGGGGCGCGAACTTGGTGAAGCTTTCTTT.

V is TRBV7-2 and J is TRBJ2-1; 12 bases align to TRBD2. Germline-derived CDR1 and CDR2 are SGHTA and FQGNSA. The CDR3 is 16 amino acids. The junction had 17 bases not matched to a gene; V was cut back by 5 bases and J by 15 bases. In DNA, the CDR3 is TGTGCCAGCAGCATAGATCCTGGACTAGCGGGAAATAGTGGGTTCTTC. This translates into CASSIDPGLAGNSGFF.

V is TRBV10-2 and J is TRBJ2-4, with D possibly TRBD1 on 5 matching bases. The CDR3 has 14 amino acids. V was clipped by 9 bases and J by 0 bases, with 12 bases between them. Germline CDR1 and CDR2: WSHSY and SAAADI. Here the CDR3 reads CASRDSSAKNIQYF. Written as DNA, the CDR3 is TGCGCCAGTCGAGACAGTTCAGCCAAAAACATTCAGTACTTC.

The DNA of the CDR3 is TGTGCCACCAGCAGAGAGGGGACTAGCCTTGGTGACGAGCAGTACTTC. Translating it yields CATSREGTSLGDEQYF. The chain joins TRBV15 to TRBJ2-4; 9 nucleotides agree with TRBD2. The J call is doubtful: the DNA matches TRBJ2-7 better. Germline CDR1 is LNHNV and CDR2 is YYDKDF (reference sequence). The length of the CDR3 is 16 residues.

This chain joins TRBV4-3 and TRBJ2-1; 9 bases map to TRBD1. The germline gives CDR1 LGHNA, CDR2 YSLEER. The V and J ends lost 1 base and 8 bases, in that order; junction bases with no gene match: 6. The CDR3 length is 15 residues. The CDR3 is CASSQAGTGQDEQFF. In DNA form, the CDR3 reads TGCGCCAGCAGCCAAGCCGGGACAGGGCAGGATGAGCAGTTCTTC.

This clonotype came up many times. The chain employs TRBV7-2 and TRBJ2-5, with TRBD2 matching 10 bases. Looked up from germline, CDR1 is SGHTA and CDR2 is FQGNSA. J gave up 2 bases and V 2 bases, and 2 bases lay outside the gene matches. The CDR3 totals 15 residues. The CDR3 is CASSLLAGAQETQYF. In nucleotides, the CDR3 is TGTGCCAGCAGCTTACTAGCGGGGGCTCAAGAGACCCAGTACTTC. Combining the CDR3 with reference TRBV7-2 and TRBJ2-5 gives the whole variable domain GAGVSQSPSNKVTEKGKDVELRCDPISGHTALYWYRQSLGQGLEFLIYFQGNSAPDKSGLPSDRFSAERTGGSVSTLTIQRTQQEDSAVYLCASSLLAGAQETQYFGPGTRLLVL.

The chain recombines TRBV4-1 with TRBJ2-1, with 7 nucleotides matching TRBD1. V gave up 1 base and J gave up 5 bases; unmatched junction bases: 14. Germline loops: CDR1 MGHRA, CDR2 YSYEKL. The CDR3 spans 18 residues. The CDR3 sequence is CASSQVAWGQLNDNEQFF. The CDR3 DNA sequence: TGCGCCAGCAGCCAAGTTGCCTGGGGACAGCTGAATGACAATGAGCAGTTCTTC.

This rearrangement joins TRBV11-2 to TRBJ2-7, with D possibly matching TRBD1 (5 bases). Trimming stripped 4 bases from V and 2 bases from J, with 12 bases between. The CDR3 totals 14 residues. Germline CDR1 and CDR2: SGHAT and FQNNGV. DNA for the CDR3: TGTGCCAGCAGCTCCATCCAGGGCACCTACGAGCAGTACTTC. It is translated as CASSSIQGTYEQYF.

This sequence joins TRBV12-3 or TRBV12-4 and TRBJ1-5, with 9 bases fitting TRBD1. Trimming cost V 5 bases and J 3 bases; bases outside gene matches: 2. The CDR3 contains 14 residues. The CDR3 reads CASSLQGANQPQHF. CDR3 nucleotides: TGTGCCAGCAGTCTACAGGGGGCCAATCAGCCCCAGCATTTT.

This chain joins TRBV7-9 and TRBJ2-4; tentatively, D is TRBD1 or TRBD2 (5 bases each). Trimming removed 1 base at V and 1 base at J, with 11 bases between. Looked up from germline, CDR1 is SEHNR and CDR2 is FQNEAQ (reference sequence). This CDR3 has 16 amino acids. The CDR3 sequence: CASSLDGGAAKNIQYF. Written as DNA, the CDR3 is TGTGCCAGCAGCTTAGATGGGGGTGCGGCCAAAAACATTCAGTACTTC.

The genes are TRBV12-3 or TRBV12-4 and TRBJ1-2; D may be TRBD1 (5 bases). The V end was cut by 3 bases, the J end by 8 bases, with 16 bases between. This CDR3 contains 14 residues. CDR3 in DNA: TGTGCCAGCAGTTTGGCAGGGCGAATCGGGGGCTACACCTTC. As protein: CASSLAGRIGGYTF.

This clonotype occurred once. At one end, the junction sequence differs from germline, possibly due to a read error. This chain joins TRBV7-2 and TRBJ2-3; unclear D gene. The CDR3 extends over 14 amino acids. CDR1 is SGHTA, CDR2 FQGNSA, per germline. In DNA, the CDR3 is TGTGCCAGCAGCTTGATCGCCCACTCGGATATGCAGTATTTT. Translated, it gives CASSLIAHSDMQYF.

This clonotype showed up just a few times. The chain carries TRBV10-3 and TRBJ2-4; D ambiguous. The CDR3 runs to 12 residues. V was clipped by 3 bases and J by 13 bases, with 13 bases between them. Germline CDR1 reads ENHRY; CDR2 reads SYGVKD. In DNA, the CDR3 is TGTGCCATCAGTGATAAAAGTCAGGACCAGTACTTC. Encoded protein: CAISDKSQDQYF.

The rearrangement links TRBV6-1 to TRBJ2-1, with 13 positions matching TRBD2. Judging by the DNA end, TRBJ2-7 fits better; the J call may be wrong. The CDR3 runs to 16 residues. Germline V gives CDR1 MNHNS, CDR2 SASEGT. Here the CDR3 reads CASSEGTSGAYNEQYF. The CDR3 DNA follows: TGTGCCAGCAGTGAGGGGACTAGCGGGGCCTACAATGAGCAGTACTTC.

This chain connects TRBV6-6 to TRBJ1-4, with 11 bases identical to TRBD1. Germline lookup yields CDR1 MNHNY and CDR2 SVGAGI (reference sequence). Losses at the gene ends were 6 bases for V and 7 bases for J; bases not matched to a gene: 7. The CDR3 sequence is 15 residues long. The CDR3: CASSPDRGRGEKLFF. CDR3 coding DNA: TGTGCCAGCAGCCCGGACAGGGGGCGAGGTGAAAAACTGTTTTTT.

This chain connects TRBV7-9 to TRBJ1-1; D is ambiguous. This CDR3 region has 9 residues. Germline V gene lookup returns CDR1 SEHNR and CDR2 FQNEAQ (reference sequence). CDR3 loop: CACHTEAFF. The CDR3 nucleotides read TGTGCTTGTCACACTGAAGCTTTCTTT.

The V call is TRBV12-3 or TRBV12-4, the J call TRBJ1-5; TRBD1 matches at 8 bases. This CDR3 contains 13 residues. The V and J ends lost 5 bases and 15 bases, in that order; junction bases with no gene match: 12. CDR3 sequence reads: CASSPTGGLSRHF. CDR3 sequence (DNA): TGTGCCAGCAGTCCAACAGGGGGGCTTTCGCGGCATTTT.

The chain employs TRBV5-1 and TRBJ2-7; D not certain. Germline V gene data show CDR1 as SGHRS and CDR2 as YFSETQ. There are 16 residues in the CDR3. Trimming removed 5 bases from V and 7 bases from J, with 25 bases in between. In DNA, the CDR3 is TGCGCCAGCAGAAGGGAACCGGCGAGCTCCTACAATGAGCAGTACTTC. Its protein is CASRREPASSYNEQYF.

On this clonotype itself: A single base separates this from a much larger clone, so it may be a read error. The CDR3 DNA sequence: TGTGCCAGCAGCTCGGGACACCGCACAGATATGCAGTATTTT. Translation: CASSSGHRTDMQYF. V usage is TRBV5-5 and J usage is TRBJ2-3, with D perhaps TRBD1 (6 bases). CDR1 is SGHKS, CDR2 YYEKEE, per germline (reference sequence). This CDR3 comprises 14 residues.

This chain links TRBV20-1 with TRBJ2-3; 8 nucleotides align to TRBD2. The CDR3 contains 16 residues. The V gene's germline CDR1 is DFQATT and CDR2 SNEGSKA (reference sequence). Trimming took 3 bases from V and 4 from J; bases not matched to a gene: 12. The chain's CDR3 is CSASRWDSGAPDTQYF. The CDR3 bases are TGCAGTGCTAGCCGGTGGGATAGCGGGGCTCCAGATACGCAGTATTTT.

The rearrangement links TRBV4-3 to TRBJ1-2, with D possibly TRBD1 on 6 matching bases. The CDR3 extends over 16 amino acids. The germline V and J ends were trimmed by 4 bases and 0 bases, with 15 bases remaining between them. The germline gives CDR1 LGHNA, CDR2 YSLEER. The CDR3 protein is CASSPESGGANYGYTF. The DNA for the CDR3 is TGCGCCAGCAGCCCGGAGTCGGGGGGCGCTAACTATGGCTACACCTTC.

V usage is TRBV5-1 and J usage is TRBJ2-6; TRBD1 agrees at 7 bases. V gave up 10 bases and J gave up 2 bases; unmatched junction bases: 12. This CDR3 contains 16 residues. Per germline, CDR1 SGHRS and CDR2 YFSETQ. The CDR3 coding sequence is TGCGCCTCTCAACGGGACAGCCTCGCTGGGGCCAACGTCCTGACTTTC. Translation: CASQRDSLAGANVLTF.

This clonotype was seen a single time. V usage is TRBV5-1 and J usage is TRBJ2-5, with 7 bases matching TRBD2. The germline CDR1 and CDR2 sequences are SGHRS and YFSETQ. V lost 4 bases and J lost 5; bases outside the gene matches: 8. The CDR3 runs to 14 residues. The CDR3, as DNA: TGCGCCAGCAGCGGGCGGGGGACGGCCGAGACCCAGTACTTC. This codes for CASSGRGTAETQYF.

In regard to this clonotype: One end of the junction does not line up with germline, which may come from a read error. The V gene is TRBV5-1, the J gene TRBJ2-5; 9 nucleotides align to TRBD2. The CDR3 extends over 16 amino acids. Germline CDR1 SGHRS, CDR2 YFSETQ. CDR3 amino acids: CASSFGLAGNQETQYF. CDR3 DNA: TGTGCCAGCAGTTTCGGTCTAGCGGGGAACCAAGAGACCCAGTACTTC.

In DNA, the CDR3 is TGTGCCAGCAGCAACGCGGGGGGCGCAAGAGAGACCCAGTACTTC. Its translation: CASSNAGGARETQYF. This chain joins TRBV3-1 and TRBJ2-5; the match to TRBD2 covers 8 bases. V trimming: 5 bases; J trimming: 4 bases; junction bases outside the gene matches: 9. The CDR3 is made up of 15 amino acids. Germline-derived CDR1 and CDR2 are LGHDT and YNNKEL (reference sequence).

There are many counts of this clonotype. This rearrangement joins TRBV29-1 to TRBJ1-2; weak D call: TRBD1 (6 bases). Germline loops: CDR1 SQVTM, CDR2 ANQGSEA. The CDR3 totals 11 residues. The V and J ends lost 6 bases and 6 bases respectively, with 11 bases between them. The CDR3 reads CSVVRTDGYTF. The CDR3 DNA sequence: TGCAGCGTAGTACGGACAGATGGCTACACCTTC.

This rearrangement joins TRBV5-1 to TRBJ2-5, with a tentative D call TRBD1 (6 bases). The CDR3 contains 13 residues. V shed 1 base and J shed 4 bases, with 8 bases lying between them. Germline CDR1 SGHRS, CDR2 YFSETQ. CDR3 amino acids: CASSLWGPETQYF. Written as DNA, the CDR3 is TGCGCCAGCAGCTTGTGGGGGCCAGAGACCCAGTACTTC.

On this clonotype itself: The junction differs from germline at one of its ends, possibly a read error. The chain couples TRBV5-1 to TRBJ2-1, with TRBD2 identical over 10 bases. CDR3 length equals 16 residues. In germline, CDR1 is SGHRS, CDR2 YFSETQ. The CDR3: CASSLGLAGAYNEQFF. In nucleotides, the CDR3 is TGTGCCAGCAGCTTAGGCCTAGCGGGAGCATACAATGAGCAGTTCTTC.